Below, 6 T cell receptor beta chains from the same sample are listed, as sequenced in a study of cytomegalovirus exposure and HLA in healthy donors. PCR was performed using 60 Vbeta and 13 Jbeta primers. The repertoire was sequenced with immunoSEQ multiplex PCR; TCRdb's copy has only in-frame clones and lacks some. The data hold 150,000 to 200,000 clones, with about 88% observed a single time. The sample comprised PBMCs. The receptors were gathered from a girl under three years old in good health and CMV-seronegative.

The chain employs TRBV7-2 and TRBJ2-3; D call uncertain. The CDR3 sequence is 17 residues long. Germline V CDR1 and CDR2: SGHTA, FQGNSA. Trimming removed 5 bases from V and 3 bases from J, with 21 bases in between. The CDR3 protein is CASSERRLLGQTDTQYF. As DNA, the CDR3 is TGTGCCAGCAGCGAACGACGCCTCTTGGGCCAGACAGATACGCAGTATTTT.

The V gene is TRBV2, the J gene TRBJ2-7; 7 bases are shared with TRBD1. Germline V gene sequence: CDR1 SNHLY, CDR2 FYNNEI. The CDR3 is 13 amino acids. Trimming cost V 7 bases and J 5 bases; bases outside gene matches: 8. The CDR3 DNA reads TGTGCCAGCAACCGGGACAGAGACGACGAGCAGTACTTC. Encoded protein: CASNRDRDDEQYF.

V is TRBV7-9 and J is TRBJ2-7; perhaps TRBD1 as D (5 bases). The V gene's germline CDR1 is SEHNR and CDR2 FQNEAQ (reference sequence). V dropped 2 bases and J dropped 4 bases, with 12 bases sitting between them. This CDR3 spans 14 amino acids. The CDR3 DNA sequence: TGTGCCAGCAGCTTATCCCAGGGCCGATACGAGCAGTACTTC. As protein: CASSLSQGRYEQYF.

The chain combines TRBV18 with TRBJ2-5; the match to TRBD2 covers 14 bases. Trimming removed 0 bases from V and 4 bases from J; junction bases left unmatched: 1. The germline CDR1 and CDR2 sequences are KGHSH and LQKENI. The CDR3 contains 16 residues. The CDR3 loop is CASSPPTSGGGETQYF. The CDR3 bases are TGTGCCAGCTCACCACCGACTAGCGGGGGGGGAGAGACCCAGTACTTC.

CDR3 amino acids: CASSPFSSGSTYNEQFF. The CDR3 DNA is TGCGCCAGCAGCCCGTTTTCTAGCGGGAGTACCTACAATGAGCAGTTCTTC. V gene TRBV4-3 combines with J gene TRBJ2-1; 10 positions agree with TRBD2. Germline loops: CDR1 LGHNA, CDR2 YSLEER. CDR3 length: 17 amino acids. The trim removed 4 bases at V and 2 bases at J, leaving 8 bases unmatched.

In DNA form, the CDR3 reads TGTGCCAGCGGAGGAGGCGCAATACAAGAGACCCAGTACTTC. Translated: CASGGGAIQETQYF. The chain couples TRBV6-6 to TRBJ2-5, with D perhaps TRBD2 (5 bases). The V gene's germline CDR1 is MNHNY and CDR2 SVGAGI (reference sequence). With 8 bases removed from V and 2 bases from J, the gap between germline ends came to 15 bases. The CDR3 runs to 14 residues.